The present entry profiles one TCR beta chain with its context. Antigen specificity is unknown. These data come from a study of STAT5B mutations in CD4+ large granular lymphocyte leukemia. General observations from the study: Compared with healthy controls (2/35), patient top clones favored TRBV06 (8/27). Main leukemic clonotypes were patient-specific, but roughly 26% appeared at low frequency elsewhere.

Method: immunoSEQ multiplex PCR; TCRdb's copy keeps in-frame clones and lacks some. The sample shows under 40,000 clones, roughly 77% of them seen only once. Germline-derived CDR1 and CDR2 are GTSNPN and SVGIG (reference sequence). The CDR3 spans 16 residues. V was clipped by 0 bases and J by 0 bases, with 9 bases between them. The rearrangement uses TRBV30 and TRBJ1-6; D remains unclear. The sample consisted of CD4+ T cells from blood buffy coats. The origin of this receptor is a human donor in good health. CDR3 sequence: CAWSVSRSSYNSPLHF. In DNA, the CDR3 is TGTGCCTGGAGTGTATCCAGGAGCTCCTATAATTCACCCCTCCACTTT.